This T cell receptor (beta chain) emerged from a study of OX40 agonist ivuxolimab in advanced cancers. Points from the study as a whole: Averaging showed that CD8+ T cells had more expanded clones than CD4+ did. Clonal expansion from baseline to week 6 occurred in both CD4+ and CD8+ T cells.

TCRdb keeps only in-frame clones here, not all; method: immunoSEQ multiplex PCR. The data hold under 65,000 clones, with approximately 89% observed a single time. V lost 0 bases and J 6 bases, leaving 8 bases between the germline ends. This CDR3 comprises 14 residues. Germline V CDR1 and CDR2: MGHRA, YSYEKL. Note on this clone: Its matching antigen is unknown.

The V call is TRBV4-1, the J call TRBJ2-2; a weak D match, TRBD2 (6 bases). Sample: CD4+ or CD8+ T cells sorted from blood, taken in a trial of the OX40 agonist ivuxolimab. The source is an adult with an advanced solid tumor such as melanoma, head and neck, liver or kidney cancer. In nucleotides, the CDR3 is TGCGCCAGCAGCCAAGATCCGGGGGCCGGGGAGCTGTTTTTT. Its translation is CASSQDPGAGELFF.